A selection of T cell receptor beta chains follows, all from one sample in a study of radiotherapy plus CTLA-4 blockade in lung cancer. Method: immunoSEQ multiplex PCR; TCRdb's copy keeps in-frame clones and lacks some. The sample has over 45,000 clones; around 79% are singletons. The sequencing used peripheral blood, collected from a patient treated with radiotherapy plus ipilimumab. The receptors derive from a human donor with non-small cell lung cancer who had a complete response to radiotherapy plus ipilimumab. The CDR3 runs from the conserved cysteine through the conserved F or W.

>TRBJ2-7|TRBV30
CAWSRDRSPVQYF
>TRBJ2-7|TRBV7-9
CASSSQGGTGAFEQYF
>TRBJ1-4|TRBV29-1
CSVADRGRKKLFF
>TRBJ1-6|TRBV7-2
CASSPPGKPNSPLHF
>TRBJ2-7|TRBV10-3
CAISPRFNQADEQYF
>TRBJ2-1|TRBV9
CASSVGSSGSSYNEQFF
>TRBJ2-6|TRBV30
CAWSPRRDGANVLTF
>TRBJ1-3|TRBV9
CASSVGGTSGNTIYF
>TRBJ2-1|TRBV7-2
CASSLVVGSSYNEQFF
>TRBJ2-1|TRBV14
CASSEARGSYNEQFF
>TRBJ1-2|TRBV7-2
CASSIRGAGGYTF
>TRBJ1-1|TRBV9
CASSVEVMNTEAFF
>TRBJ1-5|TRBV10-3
CAIKGQGSNQPQHF
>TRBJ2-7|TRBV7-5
CARRPGTGDYEQYF
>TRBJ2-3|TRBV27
CASSLFPGDTDTQYF
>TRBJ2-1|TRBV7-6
CASSLGQSRYNEQFF
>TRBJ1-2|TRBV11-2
CASSSPRGQRYGYTF
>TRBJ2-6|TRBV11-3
CASSLGLQGPSGANVLTF